Listed below are T cell receptor beta chains from one sample, sequenced in a study of T cell responses to AZD1222 COVID-19 vaccine. Profiled with immunoSEQ multiplex PCR; TCRdb holds only in-frame clones, not every one. This table holds 100,000 to 120,000 clones, around 92% found once. The material sequenced was peripheral blood, taken on day 0 of AZD1222 vaccination. The receptors were sampled from an adult in good health. The CDR3 runs from the conserved cysteine through the conserved F or W. The order of the fields is J gene, D gene, V gene, clone size, CDR3 protein, CDR3 DNA. The D gene is left open where the match is weak. Expanded clones get a size class; other rows say once, few or many, or leave the size out.

>TRBJ2-1|-|TRBV7-3|-
CASSTNRARRGNEQFF
TGTGCCAGCAGCACTAACCGGGCCCGGCGGGGAAATGAGCAGTTCTTC
>TRBJ2-5|-|TRBV29-1|-
CSVSARYWETQYF
TGCAGCGTTTCTGCAAGGTACTGGGAGACCCAGTACTTC
>TRBJ2-5|TRBD1|TRBV7-7|-
CASSLVQGETQYF
TGTGCCAGCAGCTTAGTACAGGGGGAGACCCAGTACTTC
>TRBJ1-2|-|TRBV5-8|few
CASSVGRGVNYGYTF
TGTGCCAGCAGCGTGGGGCGCGGGGTTAACTATGGCTACACCTTC
>TRBJ2-1|TRBD2|TRBV12-5|-
CASGQTGTTYNEQFF
TGTGCTAGTGGCCAAACCGGGACTACGTACAATGAGCAGTTCTTC
>TRBJ2-3|TRBD1|TRBV9|once
CASSLGQGRTDTQYF
TGTGCCAGCAGCCTTGGACAGGGACGCACAGATACGCAGTATTTT
>TRBJ1-3|-|TRBV5-1|few
CASSLVTVSSGNTIYF
TGCGCCAGCAGCTTGGTTACGGTGAGCTCTGGAAACACCATATATTTT
>TRBJ2-7|TRBD1|TRBV6-1|once
CASSEAGQGRDEQYF
TGTGCCAGCAGTGAAGCCGGACAGGGTAGGGACGAGCAGTACTTC
>TRBJ1-2|-|TRBV28|-
CASSLGQSNYGYTF
TGTGCCAGCAGCTTAGGGCAGAGCAACTATGGCTACACCTTC
>TRBJ1-1|-|TRBV7-2|-
CASSYRMNTEAFF
TGTGCCAGCAGTTACAGGATGAACACTGAAGCTTTCTTT
>TRBJ1-2|-|TRBV6-5|-
CASESGSTVNYGYTF
TGTGCCAGCGAGTCCGGCTCGACAGTTAACTATGGCTACACCTTC
>TRBJ1-1|-|TRBV6-5|-
CASSTQRNTEAFF
TGTGCCAGCAGTACCCAGCGTAACACTGAAGCTTTCTTT
>TRBJ2-3|-|TRBV3-1/TRBV3-2|-
CASSQELNTQYF
TGTGCCAGCAGCCAAGAACTTAATACGCAGTATTTT
>TRBJ1-6|-|TRBV4-1|few
CASSPGVESDSPLHF
TGCGCCAGCAGCCCAGGGGTAGAGTCGGATTCACCCCTCCACTTT
>TRBJ2-2|-|TRBV27|-
CASSSRVAGELFF
TGTGCCAGCAGTTCCAGGGTCGCCGGGGAGCTGTTTTTT
>TRBJ2-7|-|TRBV11-3|-
CASSLEGGLSGEQYF
TGTGCCAGCAGCTTAGAGGGGGGTCTGTCCGGCGAGCAGTACTTC
>TRBJ2-3|-|TRBV28|-
CASKTLGTDTQYF
TGTGCCAGCAAAACCCTAGGCACAGATACGCAGTATTTT
>TRBJ1-5|-|TRBV6-5|-
CASSYMGGNQPQHF
TGTGCCAGCAGTTACATGGGGGGTAATCAGCCCCAGCATTTT
>TRBJ1-3|TRBD1|TRBV4-1|-
CASSRDSVVNF
TGCGCCAGCAGCCGGGACAGCGTAGTCAATTTT
>TRBJ1-6|-|TRBV2|-
CASSVVNSPLHF
TGTGCCAGCAGTGTTGTAAATTCACCCCTCCACTTT
>TRBJ1-5|TRBD1|TRBV19|-
CASSIDRQGSGNQPQHF
TGTGCCAGTAGTATAGATCGACAGGGATCGGGCAATCAGCCCCAGCATTTT
>TRBJ2-1|TRBD1|TRBV19|-
CASNRGQVGEQFF
TGTGCCAGTAACAGGGGCCAGGTGGGTGAGCAGTTCTTC
>TRBJ1-2|-|TRBV2|-
CASSEYGDGYTF
TGTGCCAGCAGTGAATATGGGGATGGCTACACCTTC
>TRBJ1-4|TRBD1|TRBV6-1|-
CASSERTGMRTNEKLFF
TGTGCCAGCAGTGAAAGGACAGGAATGAGGACTAATGAAAAACTGTTTTTT
>TRBJ1-1|TRBD1|TRBV9|-
CASSAGQGFSEAFF
TGTGCCAGCAGCGCGGGACAGGGGTTTAGTGAAGCTTTCTTT
>TRBJ2-5|-|TRBV7-2|-
CASSLGFGETQYF
TGTGCCAGCAGCTTAGGATTCGGGGAGACCCAGTACTTC
>TRBJ1-1|-|TRBV12-3/TRBV12-4|-
CASSLVLLSEAFF
TGTGCCAGCAGTTTAGTTTTGTTATCTGAAGCTTTCTTT
>TRBJ2-2|TRBD2|TRBV5-5|-
CASSFLAGANTGELFF
TGTGCCAGCAGCTTCCTAGCGGGGGCGAACACCGGGGAGCTGTTTTTT
>TRBJ2-6|-|TRBV9|-
CASSGQTRRHSSGANVLTF
TGTGCCAGCAGCGGGCAGACCAGACGACACTCTTCCGGGGCCAACGTCCTGACTTTC
>TRBJ2-4|TRBD2|TRBV4-1|-
CASSQASGGFENIQYF
TGCGCCAGCAGCCAAGCTAGCGGGGGTTTCGAAAACATTCAGTACTTC
>TRBJ1-1|-|TRBV7-9|once
CASNLDGNTEAFF
TGTGCCAGCAACCTTGACGGGAACACTGAAGCTTTCTTT
>TRBJ1-5|-|TRBV28|-
CASRIGVQPQHF
TGTGCCAGCAGAATAGGGGTTCAGCCCCAGCATTTT
>TRBJ2-7|-|TRBV15|-
CATSRGWAAYEQYF
TGTGCCACCAGCCGAGGTTGGGCCGCCTACGAGCAGTACTTC
>TRBJ2-7|-|TRBV3-1/TRBV3-2|-
CASSPPGPYEQYF
TGTGCCAGCAGCCCCCCCGGGCCCTACGAGCAGTACTTC
>TRBJ2-7|TRBD1|TRBV19|-
CASRPGQGPYEQYF
TGTGCCAGTAGGCCGGGACAGGGACCTTACGAGCAGTACTTC
>TRBJ2-7|TRBD1|TRBV6-5|-
CASSYSGRDRAEQYF
TGTGCCAGCAGTTACTCTGGCCGGGACAGGGCCGAGCAGTACTTC
>TRBJ2-6|TRBD1|TRBV10-1|-
CASSVRTGDRGANVLTF
TGCGCCAGCAGTGTGCGGACAGGGGACCGGGGGGCCAACGTCCTGACTTTC
>TRBJ2-1|TRBD1|TRBV3-1/TRBV3-2|once
CASSPPRTGVSSYNEQFF
TGTGCCAGCAGCCCCCCCCGGACAGGGGTGAGCTCCTACAATGAGCAGTTCTTC
>TRBJ2-5|-|TRBV11-3|once
CASSLDSETQYF
TGTGCCAGCAGCTTAGATTCGGAGACCCAGTACTTC
>TRBJ2-7|TRBD1|TRBV9|few
CASSEDRGQREQYF
TGTGCCAGCAGCGAGGACAGGGGGCAGAGGGAGCAGTACTTC
>TRBJ2-1|TRBD2|TRBV2|once
CASSPWTSYNEQFF
TGTGCCAGCAGTCCTTGGACTAGTTACAATGAGCAGTTCTTC
>TRBJ2-7|-|TRBV9|-
CASSVAGGIAYEQYF
TGTGCCAGCAGCGTAGCCGGGGGAATTGCCTACGAGCAGTACTTC
>TRBJ2-2|-|TRBV19|-
CASSPSGGRTGELFF
TGTGCCAGTAGTCCCTCGGGCGGGCGAACCGGGGAGCTGTTTTTT